This record concerns one T cell receptor (beta chain) sequence. Categorization into cohorts depended on clinical history that participants reported. Either two negative PCRs, clearance, or symptom resolution qualified Cohort 3 donors as recovered. This specimen comes from a study of blood T cell repertoires in COVID-19. Between the trimmed V and J ends, which lost 3 bases and 6 bases, there was a span of 18 bases. Germline lookup yields CDR1 SGHDN and CDR2 FVKESK. The CDR3 length is 15 residues. Original processing methods: Amplification of reference gene primers provided the estimated nucleated cell counts. Produced via immunoSEQ multiplex PCR; TCRdb's table is partial and in-frame only. That table gives V, J and clone size, and the DNA gave D and trimming. Of 230,000 or so clones in the sample, about 80% are singletons; the top ten hold about 3.5%.

The rearrangement uses TRBV14 and TRBJ2-7, with D tentatively TRBD1 (6 bases). This TCR derives from a man aged 50-60 years who had recovered from COVID-19. Specimen: PBMCs or T cells enriched from blood (not recorded which). The CDR3 DNA follows: TGTGCCAGCAGCCATCAGGACAGAGATTATGTCGAGCAGTACTTC. Translating gives CASSHQDRDYVEQYF.